The sequence of this TCR beta chain was determined in a study of blood T cell repertoires in COVID-19. Looking at the study overall: COVID-19 samples collected from the United States, Italy and Spain covered acute and convalescent phases. PBMCs, B-cell-depleted T cells, or T cells provided the cDNA or gDNA that made up the material.

Ages ranged from about 18 to 89 years, with residence in under 25 US areas. Two negative PCRs, clearance, or symptom resolution had been documented for recovered Cohort 3 donors. Only in-frame clones appear in the TCRdb table, and some are missing; sequencing was by immunoSEQ multiplex PCR. The table has hundreds of thousands of clones, 75% to 95% seen once. Trimming took 1 base from V and 1 from J; bases not matched to a gene: 8. Germline CDR1 and CDR2: MGHRA and YSYEKL. The CDR3 extends over 18 amino acids. This chain uses TRBV4-1 with TRBJ2-1; 9 bases map to TRBD2. This sequence originates from a woman in her late teens or twenties who had recovered from COVID-19. The material sequenced was PBMCs or T cells enriched from blood (not recorded which). The CDR3, as DNA: TGCGCCAGCAGCCAAGTTGGCGGGAGGGCCGTGTCCTACAATGAGCAGTTCTTC. As protein: CASSQVGGRAVSYNEQFF.